The clone carrying this T cell receptor beta chain was seen repeatedly, ten times or more. TCRdb re-derived calls from the RT-PCR reads in MiXCR, one entry per CDR3 protein. The sample lists more than 600,000 distinct CDR3 sequences; 13% to 15% were seen once. J gave up 1 base and V 7 bases, and 4 bases lay outside the gene matches. The CDR3 loop spans 14 amino acids. The receptor was derived from a female donor in good health, serving as a healthy control. Sequencing was carried out using memory CD4+ T cells from blood. V and J are TRBV12-3 or TRBV12-4 and TRBJ1-1; 9 bases match TRBD1. The CDR3 spells CASTLTGGNTEAFF. The CDR3 DNA reads as TGTGCCAGCACCTTGACAGGGGGGAACACTGAAGCTTTCTTT.